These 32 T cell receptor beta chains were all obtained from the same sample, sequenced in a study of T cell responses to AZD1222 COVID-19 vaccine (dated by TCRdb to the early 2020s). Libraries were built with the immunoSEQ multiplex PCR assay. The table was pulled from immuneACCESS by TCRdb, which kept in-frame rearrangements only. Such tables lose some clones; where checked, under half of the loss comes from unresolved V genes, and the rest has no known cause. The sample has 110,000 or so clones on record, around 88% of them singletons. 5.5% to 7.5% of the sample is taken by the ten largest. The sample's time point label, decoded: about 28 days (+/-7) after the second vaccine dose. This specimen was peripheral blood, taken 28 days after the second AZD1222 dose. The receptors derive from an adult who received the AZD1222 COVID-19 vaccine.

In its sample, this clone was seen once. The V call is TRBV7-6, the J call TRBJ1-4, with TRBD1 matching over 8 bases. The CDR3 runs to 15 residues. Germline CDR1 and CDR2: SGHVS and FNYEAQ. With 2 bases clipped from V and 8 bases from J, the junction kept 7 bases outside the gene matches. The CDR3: CASSLTGGRGEKLFF. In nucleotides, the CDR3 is TGTGCCAGCAGCTTAACAGGGGGTCGGGGAGAAAAACTGTTTTTT.

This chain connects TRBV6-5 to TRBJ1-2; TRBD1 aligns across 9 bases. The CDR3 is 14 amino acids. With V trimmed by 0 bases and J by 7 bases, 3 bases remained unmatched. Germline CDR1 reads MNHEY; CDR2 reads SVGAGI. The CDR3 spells CASSYSPTGGGYTF. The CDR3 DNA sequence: TGTGCCAGCAGTTACTCCCCGACAGGGGGTGGCTACACCTTC.

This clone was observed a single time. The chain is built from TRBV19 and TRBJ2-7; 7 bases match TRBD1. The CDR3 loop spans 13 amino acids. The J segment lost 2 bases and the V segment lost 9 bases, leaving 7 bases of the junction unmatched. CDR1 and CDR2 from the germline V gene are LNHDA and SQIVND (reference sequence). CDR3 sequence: CASRQGTAYEQYF. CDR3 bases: TGTGCCAGCAGACAGGGAACCGCCTACGAGCAGTACTTC.

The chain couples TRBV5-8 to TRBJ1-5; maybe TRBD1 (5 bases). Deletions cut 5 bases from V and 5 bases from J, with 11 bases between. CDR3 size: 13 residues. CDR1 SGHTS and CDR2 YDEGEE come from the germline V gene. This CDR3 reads CASRQGLDQPQHF. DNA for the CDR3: TGTGCCAGCAGGCAGGGACTAGATCAGCCCCAGCATTTT. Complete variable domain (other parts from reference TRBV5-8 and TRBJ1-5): EAGVTQSPTHLIKTRGQQATLRCSPISGHTSVYWYQQALGLGLQFLLWYDEGEERNRGNFPPRFSGRQFPNYSSELNVNALELEDSALYLCASRQGLDQPQHFGDGTRLSIL.

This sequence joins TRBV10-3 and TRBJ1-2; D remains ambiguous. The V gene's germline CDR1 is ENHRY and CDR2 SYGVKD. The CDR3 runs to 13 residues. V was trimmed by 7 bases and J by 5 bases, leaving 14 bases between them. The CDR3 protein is CAITKDRAYGYTF. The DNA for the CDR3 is TGTGCCATCACCAAGGATCGGGCATATGGCTACACCTTC.

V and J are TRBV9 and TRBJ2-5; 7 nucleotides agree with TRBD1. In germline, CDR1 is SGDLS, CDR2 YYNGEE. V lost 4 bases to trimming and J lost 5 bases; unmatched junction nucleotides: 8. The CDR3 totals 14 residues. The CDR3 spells CASSSRQGAETQYF. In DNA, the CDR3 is TGTGCCAGCAGCTCTCGACAGGGAGCGGAGACCCAGTACTTC.

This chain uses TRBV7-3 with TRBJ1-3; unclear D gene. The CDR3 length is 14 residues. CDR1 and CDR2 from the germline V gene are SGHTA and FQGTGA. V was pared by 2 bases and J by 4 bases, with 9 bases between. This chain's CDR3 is CASSLGLGGNTIYF. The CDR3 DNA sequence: TGTGCCAGCAGCTTAGGTTTAGGCGGAAACACCATATATTTT.

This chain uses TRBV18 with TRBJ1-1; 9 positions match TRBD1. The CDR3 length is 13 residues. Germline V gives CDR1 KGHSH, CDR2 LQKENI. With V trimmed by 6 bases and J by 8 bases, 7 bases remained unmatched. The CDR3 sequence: CASSTYRGREAFF. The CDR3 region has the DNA TGTGCCAGCTCGACTTACAGGGGGCGGGAAGCTTTCTTT.

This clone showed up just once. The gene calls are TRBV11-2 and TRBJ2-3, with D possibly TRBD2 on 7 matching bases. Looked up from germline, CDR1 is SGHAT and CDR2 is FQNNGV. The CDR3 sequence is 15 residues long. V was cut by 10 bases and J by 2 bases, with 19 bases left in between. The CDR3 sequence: CATSAGAVNTDTQYF. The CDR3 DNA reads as TGTGCCACCTCTGCGGGGGCCGTGAACACAGATACGCAGTATTTT. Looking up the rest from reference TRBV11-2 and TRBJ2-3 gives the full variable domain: EAGVAQSPRYKIIEKRQSVAFWCNPISGHATLYWYQQILGQGPKLLIQFQNNGVVDDSQLPKDRFSAERLKGVDSTLKIQPAKLEDSAVYLCATSAGAVNTDTQYFGPGTRLTVL.

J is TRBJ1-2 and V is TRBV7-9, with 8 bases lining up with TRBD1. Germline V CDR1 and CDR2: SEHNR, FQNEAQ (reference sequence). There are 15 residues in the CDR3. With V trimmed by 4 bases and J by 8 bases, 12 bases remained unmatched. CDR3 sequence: CASSSRLGTGYGYTF. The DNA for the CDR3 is TGTGCCAGCAGCTCCCGGCTGGGGACAGGATACGGCTACACCTTC.

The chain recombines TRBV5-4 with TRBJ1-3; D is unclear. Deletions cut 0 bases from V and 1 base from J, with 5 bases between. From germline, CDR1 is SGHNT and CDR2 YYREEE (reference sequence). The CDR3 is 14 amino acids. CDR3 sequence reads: CASSLVGSGNTIYF. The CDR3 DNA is TGTGCCAGCAGCTTGGTAGGGTCTGGAAACACCATATATTTT.

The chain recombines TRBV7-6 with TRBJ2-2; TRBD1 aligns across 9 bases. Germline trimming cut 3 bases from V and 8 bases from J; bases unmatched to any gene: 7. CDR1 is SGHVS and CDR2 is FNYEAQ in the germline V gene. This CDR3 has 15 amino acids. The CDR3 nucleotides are TGTGCCAGCAGCTTGGAACAGGGGGCGCCAGGGGAGCTGTTTTTT. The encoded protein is CASSLEQGAPGELFF.

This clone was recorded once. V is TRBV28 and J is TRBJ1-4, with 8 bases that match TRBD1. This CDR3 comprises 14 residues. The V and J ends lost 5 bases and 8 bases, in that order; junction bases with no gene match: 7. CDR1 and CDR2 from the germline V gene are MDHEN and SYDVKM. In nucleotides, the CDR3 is TGTGCCAGCAGTAGTAACAGGGGGTGGGAAAAACTGTTTTTT. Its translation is CASSSNRGWEKLFF.

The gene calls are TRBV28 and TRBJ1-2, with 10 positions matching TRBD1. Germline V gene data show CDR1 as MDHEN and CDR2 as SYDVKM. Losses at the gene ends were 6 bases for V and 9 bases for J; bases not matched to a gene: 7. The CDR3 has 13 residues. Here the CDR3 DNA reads TGTGCCAGCAGCCCGGGACAGGGGTGGCGCTACACCTTC. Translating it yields CASSPGQGWRYTF.

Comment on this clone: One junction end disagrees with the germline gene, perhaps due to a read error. The CDR3 DNA reads TGTGCCAGCAGACAACAGGGGGCCATAAACATTCAGTACTTC. As protein: CASRQQGAINIQYF. This rearrangement joins TRBV5-6 to TRBJ2-4; 9 bases map to TRBD1. This CDR3 is built from 14 residues. CDR1 SGHDT and CDR2 YYEEEE come from the germline V gene.

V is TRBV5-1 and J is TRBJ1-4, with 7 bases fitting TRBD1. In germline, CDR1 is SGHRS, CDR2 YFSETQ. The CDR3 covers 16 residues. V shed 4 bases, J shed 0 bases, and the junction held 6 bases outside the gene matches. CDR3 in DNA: TGCGCCAGCAGCCAGGGGGGATACGCAACTAATGAAAAACTGTTTTTT. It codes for CASSQGGYATNEKLFF.

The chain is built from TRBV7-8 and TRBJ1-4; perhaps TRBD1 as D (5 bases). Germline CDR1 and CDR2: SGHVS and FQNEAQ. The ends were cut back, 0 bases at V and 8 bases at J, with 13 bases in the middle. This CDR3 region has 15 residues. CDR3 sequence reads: CASSLAAEGREKLFF. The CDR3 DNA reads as TGTGCCAGCAGCTTAGCGGCGGAGGGGAGGGAAAAACTGTTTTTT.

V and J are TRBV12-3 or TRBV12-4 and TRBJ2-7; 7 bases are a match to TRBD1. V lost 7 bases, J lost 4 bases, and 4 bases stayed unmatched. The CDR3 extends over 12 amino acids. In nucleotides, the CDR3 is TGTGCCAGCAAACAGGGGAATTACGAGCAGTACTTC. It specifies CASKQGNYEQYF.

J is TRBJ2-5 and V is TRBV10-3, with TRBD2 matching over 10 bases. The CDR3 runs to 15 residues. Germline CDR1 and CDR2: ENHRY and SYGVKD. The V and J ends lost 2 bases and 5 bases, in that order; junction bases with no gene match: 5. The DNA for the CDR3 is TGTGCCATCAGTGAGGAGCGGGGGGGCCTCGAGACCCAGTACTTC. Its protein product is CAISEERGGLETQYF.

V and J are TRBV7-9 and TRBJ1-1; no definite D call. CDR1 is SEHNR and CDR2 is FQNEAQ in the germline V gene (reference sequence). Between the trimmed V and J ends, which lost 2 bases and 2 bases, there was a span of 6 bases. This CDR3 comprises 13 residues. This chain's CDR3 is CASSLWFNTEAFF. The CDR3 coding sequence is TGTGCCAGCAGCTTATGGTTCAACACTGAAGCTTTCTTT. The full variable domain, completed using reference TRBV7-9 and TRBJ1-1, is DTGVSQNPRHKITKRGQNVTFRCDPISEHNRLYWYRQTLGQGPEFLTYFQNEAQLEKSRLLSDRFSAERPKGSFSTLEIQRTEQGDSAMYLCASSLWFNTEAFFGQGTRLTVV.

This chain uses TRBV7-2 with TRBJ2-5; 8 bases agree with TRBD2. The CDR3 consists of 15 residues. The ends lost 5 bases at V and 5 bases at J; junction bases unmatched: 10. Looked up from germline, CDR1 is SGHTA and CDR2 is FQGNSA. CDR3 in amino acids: CASSQQSGGQETQYF. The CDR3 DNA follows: TGTGCCAGCAGCCAACAAAGCGGGGGCCAGGAGACCCAGTACTTC. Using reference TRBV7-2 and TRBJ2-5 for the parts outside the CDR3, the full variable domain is GAGVSQSPSNKVTEKGKDVELRCDPISGHTALYWYRQSLGQGLEFLIYFQGNSAPDKSGLPSDRFSAERTGGSVSTLTIQRTQQEDSAVYLCASSQQSGGQETQYFGPGTRLLVL.

CDR3 region: CASSTSLDRAYEQYF. The CDR3 bases are TGTGCCAGTAGTACTTCTTTGGACAGGGCCTACGAGCAGTACTTC. This chain connects TRBV19 to TRBJ2-7; 8 nucleotides align to TRBD1. The length of the CDR3 is 15 residues. Germline V gene data show CDR1 as LNHDA and CDR2 as SQIVND (reference sequence). Germline trimming cut 4 bases from V and 2 bases from J; bases unmatched to any gene: 7.

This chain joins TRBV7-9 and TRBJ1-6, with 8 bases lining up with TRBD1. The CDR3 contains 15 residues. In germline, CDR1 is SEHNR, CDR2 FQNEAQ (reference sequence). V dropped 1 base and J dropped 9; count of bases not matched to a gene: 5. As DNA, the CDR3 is TGTGCCAGCAGCTTAGGGAGACAGGGGTTTTCACCCCTCCACTTT. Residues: CASSLGRQGFSPLHF. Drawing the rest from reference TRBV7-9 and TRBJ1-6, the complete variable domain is DTGVSQNPRHKITKRGQNVTFRCDPISEHNRLYWYRQTLGQGPEFLTYFQNEAQLEKSRLLSDRFSAERPKGSFSTLEIQRTEQGDSAMYLCASSLGRQGFSPLHFGNGTRLTVT.

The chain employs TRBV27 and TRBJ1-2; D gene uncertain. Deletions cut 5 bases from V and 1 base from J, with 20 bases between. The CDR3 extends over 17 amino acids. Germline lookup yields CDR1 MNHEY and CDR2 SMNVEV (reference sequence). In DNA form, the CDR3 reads TGTGCCAGCAGTCCTTCCGACCAGGAGCGGCTTAACTATGGCTACACCTTC. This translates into CASSPSDQERLNYGYTF.

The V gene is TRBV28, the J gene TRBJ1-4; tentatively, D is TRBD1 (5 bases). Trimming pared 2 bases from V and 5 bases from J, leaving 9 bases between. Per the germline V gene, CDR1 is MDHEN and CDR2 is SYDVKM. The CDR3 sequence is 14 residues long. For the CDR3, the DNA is TGTGCCAGCAGTTTAGACAGTTTAAATGAAAAACTGTTTTTT. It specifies CASSLDSLNEKLFF.

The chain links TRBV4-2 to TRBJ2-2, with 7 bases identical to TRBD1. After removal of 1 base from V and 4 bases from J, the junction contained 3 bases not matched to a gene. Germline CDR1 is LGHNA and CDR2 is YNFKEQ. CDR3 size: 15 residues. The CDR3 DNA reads TGTGCCAGCAGCCAAGTTCCAGGGGGCACCGGGGAGCTGTTTTTT. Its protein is CASSQVPGGTGELFF.

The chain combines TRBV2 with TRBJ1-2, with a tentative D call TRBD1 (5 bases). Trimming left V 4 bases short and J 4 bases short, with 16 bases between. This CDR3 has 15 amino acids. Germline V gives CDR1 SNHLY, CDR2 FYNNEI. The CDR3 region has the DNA TGTGCCAGCAGTGCGGGGAAGCGGGGGACCTATGGCTACACCTTC. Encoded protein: CASSAGKRGTYGYTF.

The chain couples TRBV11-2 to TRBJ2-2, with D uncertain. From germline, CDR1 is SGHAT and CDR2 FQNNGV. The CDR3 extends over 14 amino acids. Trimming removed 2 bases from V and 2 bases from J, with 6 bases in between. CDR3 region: CASSLRENTGELFF. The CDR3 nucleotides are TGTGCCAGCAGCTTAAGAGAAAACACCGGGGAGCTGTTTTTT.

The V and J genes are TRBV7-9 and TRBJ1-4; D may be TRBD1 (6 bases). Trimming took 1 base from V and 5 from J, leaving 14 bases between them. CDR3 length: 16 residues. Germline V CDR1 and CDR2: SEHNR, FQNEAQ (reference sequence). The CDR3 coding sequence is TGTGCCAGCAGCTTAGAGGAGGGGGGCCTCAATGAAAAACTGTTTTTT. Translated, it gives CASSLEEGGLNEKLFF.

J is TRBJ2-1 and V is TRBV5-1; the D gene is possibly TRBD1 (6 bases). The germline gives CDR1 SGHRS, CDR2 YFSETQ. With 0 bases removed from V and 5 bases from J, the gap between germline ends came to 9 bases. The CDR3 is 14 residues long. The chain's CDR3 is CASSLAGQNNEQFF. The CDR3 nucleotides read TGCGCCAGCAGCTTGGCGGGACAAAACAATGAGCAGTTCTTC.

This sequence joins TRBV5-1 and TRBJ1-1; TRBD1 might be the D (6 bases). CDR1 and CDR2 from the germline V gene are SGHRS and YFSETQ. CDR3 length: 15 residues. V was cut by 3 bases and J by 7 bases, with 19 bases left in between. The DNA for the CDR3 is TGCGCCAGCAGCTGGGTCGGGCGGACAGCCCTTGAAGCTTTCTTT. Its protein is CASSWVGRTALEAFF.

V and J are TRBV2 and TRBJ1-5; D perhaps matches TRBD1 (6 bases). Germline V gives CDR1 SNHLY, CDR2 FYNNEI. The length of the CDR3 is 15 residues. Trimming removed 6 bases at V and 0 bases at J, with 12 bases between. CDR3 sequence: CASSETGYSNQPQHF. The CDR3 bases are TGTGCCAGCAGCGAGACAGGTTATAGCAATCAGCCCCAGCATTTT.